The entry that follows covers one T cell receptor beta chain sequence. What it binds is not known. This entry belongs to a study of T cell responses to AZD1222 COVID-19 vaccine. On the study more broadly: Both about-4-week and about-12-week second-dose recipients were combined. General observations from the study: Baseline antibody screening turned up just a handful of seropositive AZD1222 recipients. Clonal diversity was possibly underestimated, and the donors were mostly white British, with more females.

Measured with immunoSEQ multiplex PCR; TCRdb has only the in-frame clones, and not every one. There are 120,000 or so clones in the sample; about 85% occur only once, and around 3% lies in the top ten. This CDR3 has 15 residues. CDR1 is SGHDT, CDR2 YYEEEE, per germline. Unmatched junction bases numbered 4, after V lost 5 bases and J lost 4 bases. The gene calls are TRBV5-6 and TRBJ2-1; 12 nucleotides match TRBD1. The sample in question was peripheral blood, obtained on day 0 of AZD1222 vaccination. This clonotype was sampled from an adult in good health. CDR3 sequence reads: CASSWDRGQYNEQFF. CDR3 nucleotide sequence: TGTGCCAGCAGTTGGGACAGGGGGCAATACAATGAGCAGTTCTTC.